The next 10 T cell receptor beta chains were all read from a single sample in a study of neurological immune-mediated disorders. TCRdb recomputed calls from the 5' RACE reads with MiXCR, one row per CDR3 protein. The sample yields about 19,000 distinct CDR3 sequences, approximately 6.8% seen once. The source material was CD8+ T cells from blood. All receptors derive from a woman in her twenties or thirties with HTLV-1-associated myelopathy (HAM/TSP).

This clonotype was observed at least ten times. The chain's CDR3 is CASSLAGGREQYF. CDR3 nucleotide sequence: TGCGCCAGCAGCTTGGCCGGGGGACGCGAGCAGTACTTC. This sequence joins TRBV5-1 and TRBJ2-7; a possible D gene is TRBD2 (6 bases). The ends were cut back, 0 bases at V and 6 bases at J, with 10 bases in the middle. The CDR3 totals 13 residues. CDR1 and CDR2 (germline): SGHRS, YFSETQ.

Regarding this clonotype: Since a much larger clone is just one base distant, this may be a read error. The J gene is TRBJ2-3, the V gene TRBV27; 7 bases match TRBD1. Looked up from germline, CDR1 is MNHEY and CDR2 is SMNVEV (reference sequence). The CDR3 extends over 15 amino acids. V was pared by 6 bases and J by 2 bases, with 8 bases of the junction left unmatched. The CDR3 DNA is TGTGCCAGCAGCACGGGACAGATTATCACAGATACGCAGTATTTT. Encoded protein: CASSTGQIITDTQYF.

The table lists this clonotype with many counts. V usage is TRBV7-9 and J usage is TRBJ2-4, with a weak D call TRBD1 (5 bases). This CDR3 region has 16 residues. Looked up from germline, CDR1 is SEHNR and CDR2 is FQNEAQ (reference sequence). Trimming took off 5 bases at V and 0 bases at J, with 14 bases between the two ends. The CDR3 nucleotides read TGTGCCAGCAGCCCAGACAGCACGCTAGCCAAAAACATTCAGTACTTC. It yields the protein CASSPDSTLAKNIQYF.

This clonotype occurred many times. The rearrangement joins TRBV3-1 to TRBJ2-1, with 12 nucleotides matching TRBD2. The CDR3 contains 17 residues. CDR1 and CDR2 (germline): LGHDT, YNNKEL (reference sequence). V lost 0 bases and J lost 14; bases outside the gene matches: 14. The CDR3 here is CASSQDSSSGGEGQEFF. The DNA for the CDR3 is TGTGCCAGCAGCCAAGATTCGTCTAGCGGGGGGGAAGGTCAGGAGTTCTTC.

This clonotype was seen at least ten times. This may be a read error, as it is one base from a much larger clone. The chain employs TRBV9 and TRBJ2-3; D possibly matches TRBD1 or TRBD2 (5 bases each). This CDR3 is built from 17 residues. CDR1 SGDLS and CDR2 YYNGEE come from the germline V gene. V was pared by 0 bases and J by 3 bases, with 17 bases between. The CDR3 reads CASSVGGIGRTTDTQYF. Here the CDR3 DNA reads TGTGCCAGCAGCGTAGGGGGGATAGGCCGAACTACAGATACGCAGTATTTT.

Many counts were recorded for this clonotype. In nucleotides, the CDR3 is TGCAGTGCTGGGTCCCATGGAATTAATTCACCCCTCCACTTT. This gives the protein CSAGSHGINSPLHF. The chain is built from TRBV20-1 and TRBJ1-6; no firm D call. The CDR3 loop spans 14 amino acids. Per germline, CDR1 DFQATT and CDR2 SNEGSKA (reference sequence). The germline V and J ends were trimmed by 5 bases and 6 bases, with 14 bases remaining between them.

This clonotype has at least ten counts. The rearrangement joins TRBV20-1 to TRBJ1-2; D is ambiguous. V was shortened by 0 bases and J by 5 bases, with 22 bases between the two germline ends. CDR1 is DFQATT, CDR2 SNEGSKA, per germline (reference sequence). The CDR3 loop spans 17 amino acids. The CDR3 coding sequence is TGCAGTGCTAGAGATCGCCGAAGAGTGAGGCGAATATATGGCTACACCTTC. It encodes CSARDRRRVRRIYGYTF.

This clonotype came up many times. The chain carries TRBV5-5 and TRBJ2-3; D may be TRBD1 (6 bases). Germline loops: CDR1 SGHKS, CDR2 YYEKEE (reference sequence). Deletions cut 4 bases from V and 6 bases from J, with 9 bases between. CDR3 length equals 12 residues. CDR3 loop: CASSPGVDTQYF. The DNA for the CDR3 is TGTGCCAGCAGCCCAGGGGTGGATACGCAGTATTTT.

This clonotype has at least ten counts. The V gene is TRBV4-1, the J gene TRBJ2-5; TRBD2 matches at 7 bases. The CDR3 is 15 amino acids. Germline V lookup: CDR1 MGHRA, CDR2 YSYEKL. Germline trimming cut 4 bases from V and 1 base from J; bases unmatched to any gene: 6. This CDR3 is CASSLLAGRQETQYF. The DNA of the CDR3 is TGCGCCAGCAGCCTGTTAGCGGGCCGCCAAGAGACCCAGTACTTC.

This clonotype showed up many times. The genes are TRBV20-1 and TRBJ2-7, with TRBD1 as a possible D gene (6 bases). The germline V gene encodes CDR1 DFQATT and CDR2 SNEGSKA (reference sequence). The CDR3 is 13 residues long. V was pared by 5 bases and J by 7 bases, with 18 bases between. CDR3 DNA: TGCAGTGCTTCCACCGGGACATTTAATGAGCAGTACTTC. This encodes CSASTGTFNEQYF.